Reported below is one TCR beta chain. Repertoires were generated with immunoSEQ multiplex PCR, while TCRdb's copy carries only in-frame clones and drops some. Of tens of thousands of clones listed, about four fifths are singletons. Germline loops: CDR1 MNHEY, CDR2 SMNVEV (reference sequence). V shed 8 bases and J shed 8 bases, with 13 bases lying between them. This CDR3 region has 11 residues. This record comes from a study of OX40 agonist ivuxolimab in advanced cancers. Overall study context: An agonistic anti-OX40 (CD134) antibody, ivuxolimab, was used to treat the patients.

The sequence came from an adult with an advanced solid tumor such as melanoma, head and neck, liver or kidney cancer. This rearrangement joins TRBV27 to TRBJ2-7, with D unresolved. The sample consisted of CD4+ or CD8+ T cells sorted from blood, taken in a trial of the OX40 agonist ivuxolimab. CDR3 in amino acids: CASGNLLQQYF. DNA of the CDR3: TGTGCCAGCGGAAACCTCCTGCAGCAGTACTTC.